The 13 T cell receptor beta chains presented below share a single source sample, sequenced in a study of blood T cell repertoires in COVID-19. The data were produced by immunoSEQ multiplex PCR, yet TCRdb's version contains in-frame clones alone and is incomplete. The sample has approximately 240,000 clones, 85% to 90% seen once. The sequencing sample was made of PBMCs or T cells enriched from blood (not recorded which). The receptors were sampled from a woman aged 45-59 years in a cohort exposed to, infected with or recovered from COVID-19 (not recorded which).

Here the CDR3 DNA reads TGTGCCAGCAGTGACCACGGTAATTCACCCCTCCACTTT. It translates to CASSDHGNSPLHF. The chain recombines TRBV6-4 with TRBJ1-6; D gene unclear. Germline V CDR1 and CDR2: MRHNA, SNTAGT. The germline V and J ends were trimmed by 2 bases and 6 bases, with 5 bases remaining between them. The CDR3 sequence is 13 residues long.

The CDR3 region has the DNA TGTGCCAGCAGCCCCTGGAGCGCATGGGGGGGGGAGACCCAGTACTTC. Its protein is CASSPWSAWGGETQYF. V gene TRBV7-2 combines with J gene TRBJ2-5; 7 bases are shared with TRBD2. With V trimmed by 5 bases and J by 5 bases, 14 bases remained unmatched. CDR3 size: 16 residues. Germline V gene lookup returns CDR1 SGHTA and CDR2 FQGNSA.

The chain joins TRBV6-5 to TRBJ1-3, with D uncertain. Germline-derived CDR1 and CDR2 are MNHEY and SVGAGI. The CDR3 covers 13 residues. V lost 8 bases to trimming and J lost 4 bases, with 12 bases between them. DNA of the CDR3: TGTGCCAGCTCCGGGTCCCAAGGAAACACCATATATTTT. It specifies CASSGSQGNTIYF.

This clone was counted once. This chain uses TRBV15 with TRBJ2-2, with unresolved D. This CDR3 is 16 amino acids long. Germline CDR1 reads LNHNV; CDR2 reads YYDKDF (reference sequence). Trimming left V 2 bases short and J 1 base short, with 11 bases between. Written as DNA, the CDR3 is TGTGCCACCAGCAGAATCTACGCCGAGAACACCGGGGAGCTGTTTTTT. Protein sequence: CATSRIYAENTGELFF.

The chain recombines TRBV5-6 with TRBJ2-7; D might be TRBD1 (5 bases). CDR1 SGHDT and CDR2 YYEEEE come from the germline V gene. V lost 4 bases, J lost 7 bases, and 18 bases lay in between. The CDR3 runs to 14 residues. The CDR3 spells CASSPTYDRVEQYF. The CDR3 nucleotides are TGTGCCAGCAGCCCGACCTACGACAGAGTTGAGCAGTACTTC.

This clone was observed a few times. This rearrangement joins TRBV19 to TRBJ1-4; tentative D call: TRBD1 (5 bases). This CDR3 is 15 amino acids long. V lost 3 bases and J lost 11, with 19 bases in between. Germline V gene sequence: CDR1 LNHDA, CDR2 SQIVND (reference sequence). CDR3 amino acids: CASSIMGRAMKKLFF. The CDR3 DNA follows: TGTGCCAGTAGTATCATGGGGCGCGCAATGAAGAAACTGTTTTTT.

The chain links TRBV7-2 to TRBJ1-5; no reliable D call. V lost 2 bases and J 4 bases, leaving 6 bases between the germline ends. This CDR3 is 13 amino acids long. CDR1 is SGHTA, CDR2 FQGNSA, per germline. CDR3 coding DNA: TGTGCCAGCAGCTTAAGAGCAAATCAGCCCCAGCATTTT. Encoded protein: CASSLRANQPQHF.

CDR3 coding DNA: TGCGCCAGCAGCCCTGGGGGAGGGTCACGGCAGCCCCAGCATTTT. Encoded protein: CASSPGGGSRQPQHF. The chain recombines TRBV5-1 with TRBJ1-5; D perhaps matches TRBD1 (5 bases). Trimming took 4 bases from V and 7 from J, leaving 18 bases between them. This CDR3 contains 15 residues. Germline V gene lookup returns CDR1 SGHRS and CDR2 YFSETQ.

The chain combines TRBV6-5 with TRBJ1-2; TRBD1 is a possible D gene (5 bases). The CDR3 has 14 amino acids. Deletions cut 2 bases from V and 4 bases from J, with 11 bases between. Germline CDR1 MNHEY, CDR2 SVGAGI. CDR3 loop: CASSYQTGSYGYTF. CDR3 coding DNA: TGTGCCAGCAGTTACCAAACAGGCTCCTATGGCTACACCTTC.

V is TRBV4-1 and J is TRBJ1-2; D ambiguous. Deletions cut 0 bases from V and 4 bases from J, with 9 bases between. Germline CDR1 is MGHRA and CDR2 is YSYEKL. This CDR3 spans 14 amino acids. CDR3 nucleotide sequence: TGCGCCAGCAGCCAAGACCGCCAGTTCTATGGCTACACCTTC. The encoded protein is CASSQDRQFYGYTF.

J is TRBJ2-7 and V is TRBV28; D unresolved. The V and J ends lost 6 bases and 5 bases respectively, with 14 bases between them. The CDR3 length is 13 residues. Germline V gene data show CDR1 as MDHEN and CDR2 as SYDVKM. The CDR3 DNA reads TGTGCCAGCAGAGAAAGAGCCATCCACGAGCAGTACTTC. Protein product: CASRERAIHEQYF.

This rearrangement joins TRBV2 to TRBJ1-1, with 7 bases fitting TRBD1. The CDR3 runs 16 residues. The junction had 10 bases not matched to a gene; V was cut back by 6 bases and J by 0 bases. Germline CDR1 is SNHLY and CDR2 is FYNNEI. Written as DNA, the CDR3 is TGTGCCAGCAGGTGGGACAGCAAAACTTTGAACACTGAAGCTTTCTTT. It specifies CASRWDSKTLNTEAFF.

V and J are TRBV3-1 (or the pseudogene TRBV3-2) and TRBJ1-6; 7 bases line up with TRBD1. The germline V gene encodes CDR1 LGHDT and CDR2 YNNKEL (reference sequence). CDR3 size: 15 residues. The V gene end was trimmed by 1 base and the J gene end by 10 bases; junction bases not matched to a gene: 7. As DNA, the CDR3 is TGTGCCAGCAGCCAAGGATGGGCAGGGGGATCACCCCTCCACTTT. Its protein is CASSQGWAGGSPLHF.